This passage covers 10 T cell receptor beta chains from one sample sequenced in a study of shared clonotypes between healthy human individuals. TCRdb's table, derived via immunoSEQ multiplex PCR, lists solely in-frame clones and lacks some. The repertoire has over 2 million clones, about 95% of them found once; the top ten carry 0.85% to 1.3%. CD45RO-negative cells were positively selected for CCR7, leaving out terminally differentiated effector memory CD45RA+ cells. The sample consisted of naive CD8+ T cells sorted from blood. These receptors came from a man aged 18 to 29 in good health.

V and J are TRBV13 and TRBJ1-5, with D unclear. Germline lookup yields CDR1 PRHDT and CDR2 FYEKMQ (reference sequence). Trimming left V 4 bases short and J 6 bases short, with 13 bases between. The CDR3 runs to 14 residues. CDR3 in amino acids: CASSSSREGQPQHF. The CDR3 bases are TGTGCCAGCAGCTCAAGCCGGGAGGGTCAGCCCCAGCATTTT.

This rearrangement joins TRBV9 to TRBJ2-2; D might be TRBD2 (6 bases). Germline V lookup: CDR1 SGDLS, CDR2 YYNGEE. V lost 0 bases and J 4 bases, leaving 16 bases between the germline ends. This CDR3 contains 17 residues. The CDR3: CASSVGVGGVFTGELFF. CDR3 coding DNA: TGTGCCAGCAGCGTAGGGGTTGGCGGGGTCTTCACCGGGGAGCTGTTTTTT.

The V gene is TRBV19, the J gene TRBJ1-3; tentatively, D is TRBD1 (6 bases). There are 14 residues in the CDR3. The V end was cut by 6 bases, the J end by 4 bases, with 13 bases between. In germline, CDR1 is LNHDA, CDR2 SQIVND (reference sequence). CDR3 sequence (DNA): TGTGCCAGTAGAGGGGGGACCGAAGGAAACACCATATATTTT. Protein: CASRGGTEGNTIYF.

The rearrangement links TRBV13 to TRBJ1-2; 10 bases fit TRBD1. With 1 base clipped from V and 8 bases from J, the junction kept 10 bases outside the gene matches. Germline CDR1 and CDR2: PRHDT and FYEKMQ (reference sequence). This CDR3 is built from 16 residues. The chain's CDR3 is CASSLAGTGENWGYTF. The CDR3 bases are TGTGCCAGCAGCTTAGCCGGGACAGGGGAGAACTGGGGCTACACCTTC.

In this sample, this clone turned up once. The sample carries other DNA sequences with the same CDR3. V and J are TRBV28 and TRBJ2-1; D is undetermined. The CDR3 runs 12 residues. The V gene's germline CDR1 is MDHEN and CDR2 SYDVKM. Trimming pared 3 bases from V and 4 bases from J, leaving 4 bases between. The CDR3 is CASSFSYNEQFF. In DNA, the CDR3 is TGTGCCAGCAGTTTCAGTTACAATGAGCAGTTCTTC.

This chain joins TRBV4-1 and TRBJ1-1, with D tentatively TRBD1 (5 bases). Germline V gives CDR1 MGHRA, CDR2 YSYEKL. Trimming left V 4 bases short and J 6 bases short, with 18 bases between. The length of the CDR3 is 15 residues. In nucleotides, the CDR3 is TGCGCCAGCAGCCCTTTGACAGAGGTACCACCTGAAGCTTTCTTT. Its protein product is CASSPLTEVPPEAFF.

This sequence joins TRBV27 and TRBJ2-3; D may correspond to TRBD1 or TRBD2 (6 bases each). Between the trimmed V and J ends, which lost 6 bases and 6 bases, there was a span of 10 bases. Germline V lookup: CDR1 MNHEY, CDR2 SMNVEV (reference sequence). The CDR3 runs to 12 residues. The DNA of the CDR3 is TGTGCCAGCAGGTTAGGGGGGGATACGCAGTATTTT. Translated, it gives CASRLGGDTQYF.

The CDR3 protein is CASSLAGVAGQPQHF. DNA for the CDR3: TGTGCCAGCAGTTTAGCGGGGGTGGCGGGGCAGCCCCAGCATTTT. The chain links TRBV27 to TRBJ1-5, with D perhaps matching TRBD1 (5 bases). V lost 2 bases to trimming and J lost 7 bases, with 15 bases between them. CDR1 is MNHEY and CDR2 is SMNVEV in the germline V gene (reference sequence). CDR3 length equals 15 residues.

This sequence joins TRBV2 and TRBJ2-5; maybe TRBD1 (6 bases). The length of the CDR3 is 16 residues. Trimming took off 5 bases at V and 1 base at J, with 17 bases between the two ends. Germline CDR1 and CDR2: SNHLY and FYNNEI. In DNA form, the CDR3 reads TGTGCCAGCAGTTCGACAGGCATAAACTTCCAAGAGACCCAGTACTTC. Its translation: CASSSTGINFQETQYF.

The rearrangement joins TRBV2 to TRBJ2-3; D possibly uses TRBD1 or TRBD2 (5 bases each). Germline-derived CDR1 and CDR2 are SNHLY and FYNNEI. CDR3 size: 16 residues. Trimming cost V 2 bases and J 0 bases, with 12 bases left between them. Here the CDR3 reads CASSEYRDRSTDTQYF. The DNA for the CDR3 is TGTGCCAGCAGTGAATATAGGGACCGAAGCACAGATACGCAGTATTTT.